Listed below are T cell receptor beta chains from one sample, sequenced in a study of T cells in Graves' hyperthyroidism and ophthalmopathy. Via MiXCR, TCRdb re-called the multiplex PCR reads, giving one row per CDR3 protein. The sample carries hundreds of thousands of distinct CDR3 sequences, just under 20% recorded once. Input material: blood. All receptors come from a man in his forties or fifties with Graves' ophthalmopathy. Both conserved end residues are part of each CDR3. D genes are given only for firm matches. The size field is filled for only some rows; it gives once, few, many or a size class.

clone_size j_call v_call d_call cdr3_nt cdr3_aa
NA TRBJ2-5 TRBV20-1 NA TGCAGTGCTAAGGGGGGAGGGGGGGAGACCCAGTACTTC CSAKGGGGETQYF
few TRBJ2-3 TRBV20-1 NA TGCAGTGCTACGACCCGTCTCAGCACAGATACGCAGTATTTT CSATTRLSTDTQYF
many TRBJ2-3 TRBV5-1 TRBD1 TGCGCCAGCAGCTTGGACCCCACAGGGGGCTTGAGCACAGATACGCAGTATTTT CASSLDPTGGLSTDTQYF
few TRBJ1-5 TRBV7-2 NA TGTGCCAGCAGCTTATCTGGCATGCTCAATCAGCCCCAGCATTTT CASSLSGMLNQPQHF
few TRBJ2-2 TRBV18 TRBD1 TGTGCCAGCTCACGGACAGGGGCCCTGAACACCGGGGAGCTGTTTTTT CASSRTGALNTGELFF
NA TRBJ1-5 TRBV28 NA TGTGCCAGCAACCTTGGGGGGAACAATCAGCCCCAGCATTTT CASNLGGNNQPQHF
NA TRBJ2-5 TRBV9 NA TGTGCCAGCAGCGGGAGGGCCCTCCGTCAGTACTTC CASSGRALRQYF
many TRBJ1-1 TRBV27 TRBD1 TGTGCCAGCAGTCTGCGGACAGGCGGCCCCACTGAAGCTTTCTTT CASSLRTGGPTEAFF
many TRBJ2-7 TRBV6-2/TRBV6-3 NA TGTGCCAGCAGTTACACCCCGCAGCCCCTACTTGACGAGCAGTACTTC CASSYTPQPLLDEQYF
NA TRBJ2-3 TRBV10-2 TRBD2 TGCGCCAGCACATTAAGCGGGGGGGCTACAGATACGCAGTATTTT CASTLSGGATDTQYF
many TRBJ2-5 TRBV18 NA TGTGCCAGCTCCCTCAAGACGGGAGAGGGCCAGTACTTC CASSLKTGEGQYF
NA TRBJ2-1 TRBV11-2 TRBD2 TGTGCCAGCAGCTCCCCCCCCCTAGCGGGAGCCTACAATGAGCAGTTCTTC CASSSPPLAGAYNEQFF
NA TRBJ2-5 TRBV20-1 TRBD1 TGCAGTGCTAGAGGACCCGACAGGGGGCGCCGAGAGACCCAGTACTTC CSARGPDRGRRETQYF
many TRBJ2-1 TRBV12-3/TRBV12-4 TRBD2 TGTGCCAGCAGAGGGACTAGCGCTGCTGAGCAGTTCTTC CASRGTSAAEQFF
NA TRBJ2-3 TRBV6-1 NA TGTGCACTGCACGGGGAGGACACTCTGACAGATACGCAGTATTTT CALHGEDTLTDTQYF
NA TRBJ1-5 TRBV11-2 NA TGTGCCAGCAGCGCCCGACAGACGACTAGCAATCAGCCCCAGCATTTT CASSARQTTSNQPQHF
many TRBJ2-5 TRBV27 NA TGTGCCAGCAGTTTTTTTACGGGTCAAGAGACCCAGTACTTC CASSFFTGQETQYF
NA TRBJ1-2 TRBV29-1 TRBD1 TGCAGCGTGGGACAGGCCCTAGATGGCTACACCTTC CSVGQALDGYTF
few TRBJ1-3 TRBV7-2 NA TGTGGTTCGGGAATGCCTGGAAACACCATATATTTT CGSGMPGNTIYF
many TRBJ1-1 TRBV9 NA TGTGCCAGCAGCGCTGAGACAGGGAACACTGAAGCTTTCTTT CASSAETGNTEAFF
few TRBJ2-1 TRBV18 TRBD2 TGTGCCAGCTCCCTGCTAGCGGGAGCAGGCAATGAGCAGTTCTTC CASSLLAGAGNEQFF
few TRBJ1-5 TRBV7-2 TRBD1 TGTGCCAGCAGCACCCGACAGGGTGTTCAGCCCCAGCATTTT CASSTRQGVQPQHF
many TRBJ2-7 TRBV7-2 NA TGTGCCAGCAGCTTAAGTGGGGATACGATTGGGCAGTACTTC CASSLSGDTIGQYF
NA TRBJ2-2 TRBV10-3 TRBD1 TGTGCCATCGGGGACAGGTCCCTGAACACCGGGGAGCTGTTTTTT CAIGDRSLNTGELFF
NA TRBJ1-5 TRBV20-1 NA TGCAGTGCCCCGGAGGGAGGGCAACTCAATCAGCCCCAGCATTTT CSAPEGGQLNQPQHF
NA TRBJ1-4 TRBV5-4 NA TGTGCCAGCAGCCGCGGGACACCTCCAACTAATGAAAAACTGTTTTTT CASSRGTPPTNEKLFF
NA TRBJ1-2 TRBV30 TRBD1 TGTGCCTGGAGTGTCGGGACAGGGGCGGGAGTTGGCTACACCTTC CAWSVGTGAGVGYTF
few TRBJ2-1 TRBV7-2 NA TGTGCCAGCAGCTTTGGCAGGATCAGCTCCTACAATGAGCATTTCTTC CASSFGRISSYNEHFF
many TRBJ2-2 TRBV28 TRBD1 TGTGCCAGCAGAGAGGGACAGGGGTTCACCGGGGAGCTGTTTTTT CASREGQGFTGELFF